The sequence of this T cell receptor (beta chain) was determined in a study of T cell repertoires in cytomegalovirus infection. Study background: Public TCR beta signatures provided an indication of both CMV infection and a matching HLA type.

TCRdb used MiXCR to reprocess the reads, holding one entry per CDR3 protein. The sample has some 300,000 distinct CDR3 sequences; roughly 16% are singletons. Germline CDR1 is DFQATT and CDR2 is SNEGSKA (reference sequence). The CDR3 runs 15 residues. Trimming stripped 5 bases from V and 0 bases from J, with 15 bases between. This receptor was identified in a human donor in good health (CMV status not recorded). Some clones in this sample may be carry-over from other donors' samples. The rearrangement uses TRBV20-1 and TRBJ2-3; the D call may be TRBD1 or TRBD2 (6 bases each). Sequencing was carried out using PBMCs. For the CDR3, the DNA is TGCAGTGCTTCCACCTCGGGGGCGAGCACAGATACGCAGTATTTT. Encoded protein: CSASTSGASTDTQYF.